The rows below give T cell receptor beta chains drawn from one sample of a study of shared clonotypes between healthy human individuals. TCRdb's table, derived via immunoSEQ multiplex PCR, lists solely in-frame clones and lacks some. Of 400,000 to 600,000 clones listed, more than 95% are singletons. Material: naive CD4+ T cells sorted from blood. These receptors all stem from a woman aged 30 to 39 in good health. CDR3s include the opening cysteine and the closing phenylalanine or tryptophan. A D gene is named only where the DNA matches it firmly. A row's size may be missing; if present it is once, few, many or a size class.

clone size,V gene,J gene,D gene,CDR3 protein,CDR3 DNA
NA,TRBV28,TRBJ2-2,NA,CASTKNTGELFF,TGTGCCAGCACAAAGAACACCGGGGAGCTGTTTTTT
NA,TRBV19,TRBJ1-5,TRBD1,CASRADRGTINQPQHF,TGTGCCAGTAGGGCGGACAGGGGAACGATCAATCAGCCCCAGCATTTT
NA,TRBV19,TRBJ2-3,NA,CASSRSGPSTDTQYF,TGTGCCAGTAGTAGAAGCGGGCCGAGCACAGATACGCAGTATTTT
NA,TRBV7-9,TRBJ1-5,NA,CASKGDSNQPQHF,TGTGCCAGCAAAGGGGACTCCAATCAGCCCCAGCATTTT
NA,TRBV5-1,TRBJ1-1,TRBD1,CASSPGQGAPEAFF,TGCGCCAGCAGCCCAGGACAGGGGGCACCCGAAGCTTTCTTT
NA,TRBV5-4,TRBJ2-5,TRBD2,CASSLQLAGVGQETQYF,TGTGCCAGCAGCTTGCAACTAGCGGGAGTAGGGCAAGAGACCCAGTACTTC
NA,TRBV2,TRBJ1-2,TRBD1,CASSGQRGQTSGYTF,TGTGCCAGCAGTGGGCAAAGGGGGCAAACTAGTGGCTACACCTTC
NA,TRBV27,TRBJ1-4,TRBD1,CASSPYVPGQGKNEKLFF,TGTGCCAGCAGTCCCTACGTCCCGGGACAGGGAAAGAATGAAAAACTGTTTTTT
few,TRBV5-1,TRBJ1-3,TRBD1,CASSQGARGNTIYF,TGCGCCAGCAGTCAGGGGGCGCGGGGAAACACCATATATTTT
NA,TRBV5-4,TRBJ2-5,NA,CASSFPGSQTQYF,TGTGCCAGCAGCTTTCCGGGTTCCCAGACCCAGTACTTC
NA,TRBV29-1,TRBJ2-2,TRBD2,CSVYTGPASGNTGELFF,TGCAGCGTGTACACCGGACCGGCTAGCGGAAACACCGGGGAGCTGTTTTTT
NA,TRBV19,TRBJ1-5,NA,CASSIKRAGDYSNQPQHF,TGTGCCAGTAGTATAAAGAGAGCGGGCGACTATAGCAATCAGCCCCAGCATTTT
once,TRBV7-9,TRBJ2-2,NA,CASSLGTHRDTNTGELFF,TGTGCCAGCAGCTTAGGAACCCACCGGGACACGAACACCGGGGAGCTGTTTTTT
NA,TRBV2,TRBJ2-1,TRBD1,CASKGQGLNEQFF,TGTGCCAGCAAGGGACAGGGATTGAATGAGCAGTTCTTC
NA,TRBV6-5,TRBJ2-4,NA,CASTARAGRQYF,TGTGCCAGCACTGCTCGGGCAGGGAGGCAGTACTTC
NA,TRBV5-1,TRBJ2-7,TRBD2,CASSRTSGDYEQYF,TGCGCCAGCAGCCGGACTAGCGGTGACTACGAGCAGTACTTC
NA,TRBV5-1,TRBJ2-6,NA,CASSLRGGPLSSGANVLTF,TGCGCCAGCAGCTTGCGTGGGGGGCCCCTGAGCTCTGGGGCCAACGTCCTGACTTTC
once,TRBV18,TRBJ1-3,TRBD1,CASSPTRGGSGNTIYF,TGTGCCAGCTCACCGACGCGAGGGGGCTCCGGAAACACCATATATTTT
NA,TRBV2,TRBJ2-1,NA,CASSRVEGLNEQFF,TGTGCCAGCAGTCGAGTCGAGGGGTTGAATGAGCAGTTCTTC
NA,TRBV10-1,TRBJ2-3,NA,CASSDLSTDTQYF,TGCGCCAGCAGTGATTTGAGCACAGATACGCAGTATTTT
NA,TRBV18,TRBJ1-1,NA,CASSPLAVGGQNTEAFF,TGTGCCAGCTCACCATTGGCCGTAGGGGGGCAGAACACTGAAGCTTTCTTT
NA,TRBV9,TRBJ2-5,TRBD2,CASSVSGNDQETQYF,TGTGCCAGCAGCGTAAGCGGGAACGACCAAGAGACCCAGTACTTC
NA,TRBV7-2,TRBJ2-3,NA,CASSLGVGDTQYF,TGTGCCAGCAGCTTAGGTGTGGGGGATACGCAGTATTTT
once,TRBV5-1,TRBJ2-5,NA,CASSSMAGSRETQYF,TGCGCCAGCAGCTCCATGGCTGGTTCCCGGGAGACCCAGTACTTC
NA,TRBV6-1,TRBJ1-1,TRBD1,CASSEEWRGTGKVYTEAFF,TGTGCCAGCAGTGAGGAGTGGCGTGGGACAGGGAAGGTTTACACTGAAGCTTTCTTT
NA,TRBV28,TRBJ2-7,NA,CASMETVYEQYF,TGTGCCAGCATGGAGACAGTCTACGAGCAGTACTTC
once,TRBV28,TRBJ2-3,NA,CASSHPNRADTQYF,TGTGCCAGCAGTCACCCAAACAGGGCAGATACGCAGTATTTT
NA,TRBV18,TRBJ1-2,TRBD1,CASSPSRQGFGYTF,TGTGCCAGCTCACCGAGCAGACAGGGGTTTGGCTACACCTTC
once,TRBV11-2,TRBJ2-1,TRBD2,CASSPQPSGKIF,TGTGCCAGCAGCCCTCAACCTAGCGGGAAGATCTTC
NA,TRBV6-1,TRBJ2-5,NA,CASSERYLSETQYF,TGTGCCAGCAGTGAAAGGTACCTATCAGAGACCCAGTACTTC
NA,TRBV19,TRBJ2-7,TRBD2,CASSIAGGGSEQYF,TGTGCCAGTAGTATAGCCGGCGGGGGGTCCGAGCAGTACTTC
NA,TRBV28,TRBJ2-2,NA,CASSFPGQGGDTGELFF,TGTGCCAGCAGTTTCCCTGGACAAGGAGGCGACACCGGGGAGCTGTTTTTT
NA,TRBV7-2,TRBJ1-5,NA,CASSFEALQPQHF,TGTGCCAGCAGTTTCGAAGCATTGCAGCCCCAGCATTTT
NA,TRBV27,TRBJ1-4,TRBD1,CASRTTTGEKLFF,TGTGCCAGCAGGACTACGACAGGGGAAAAACTGTTTTTT
NA,TRBV4-1,TRBJ2-3,NA,CASSQDQGTDTQYF,TGCGCCAGCAGCCAAGATCAGGGGACAGATACGCAGTATTTT
NA,TRBV28,TRBJ2-3,TRBD2,CASSFTSGWNADTQYF,TGTGCCAGCAGTTTCACTAGCGGGTGGAACGCAGATACGCAGTATTTT
NA,TRBV19,TRBJ2-7,TRBD1,CASSIAYGTGDYEQYF,TGTGCCAGTAGTATAGCCTACGGGACAGGCGACTACGAGCAGTACTTC
NA,TRBV5-6,TRBJ1-2,NA,CASSQLVRGLNYGYTF,TGTGCCAGCAGCCAACTGGTGAGAGGTCTCAACTATGGCTACACCTTC
NA,TRBV7-3,TRBJ1-1,NA,CASSPSGTGNTEAFF,TGTGCCAGCAGCCCGAGTGGTACAGGGAACACTGAAGCTTTCTTT
NA,TRBV6-1,TRBJ2-5,NA,CASLEGGETQYF,TGTGCCAGCTTGGAGGGAGGAGAGACCCAGTACTTC
NA,TRBV28,TRBJ1-1,TRBD1,CASSINRGGTEAFF,TGTGCCAGCAGTATCAACAGGGGGGGGACTGAAGCTTTCTTT